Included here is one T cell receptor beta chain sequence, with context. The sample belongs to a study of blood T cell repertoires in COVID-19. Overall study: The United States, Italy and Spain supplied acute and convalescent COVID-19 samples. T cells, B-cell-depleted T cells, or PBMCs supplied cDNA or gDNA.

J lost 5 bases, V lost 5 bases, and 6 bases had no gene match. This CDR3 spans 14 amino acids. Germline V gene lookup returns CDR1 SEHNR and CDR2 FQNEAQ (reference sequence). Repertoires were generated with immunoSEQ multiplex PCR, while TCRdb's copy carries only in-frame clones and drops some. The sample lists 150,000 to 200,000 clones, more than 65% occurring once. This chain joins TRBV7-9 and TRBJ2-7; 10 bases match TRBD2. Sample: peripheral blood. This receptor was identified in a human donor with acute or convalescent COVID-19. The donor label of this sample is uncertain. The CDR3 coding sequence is TGTGCCAGCAGCACCACTAGCGGGATCGACGAGCAGTACTTC. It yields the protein CASSTTSGIDEQYF.